The present T cell receptor beta chain was sequenced within a study of blood T cell repertoires in COVID-19. TCRdb's table, derived via immunoSEQ multiplex PCR, lists solely in-frame clones and lacks some. The data contain over 300,000 clones, roughly 88% of them seen just once; the ten biggest clones take up about 2%. The CDR3 covers 17 residues. Germline V gene lookup returns CDR1 LNHDA and CDR2 SQIVND (reference sequence). The V gene lost 6 bases and the J gene lost 4 bases, with 21 bases spanning the gap. V gene TRBV19 combines with J gene TRBJ2-2, with D perhaps TRBD1 (5 bases). The sequence was collected from a man between 25 and 39 years old who had recovered from COVID-19. Sequencing used PBMCs or T cells enriched from blood (not recorded which). CDR3 coding DNA: TGTGCCAGTAGCATTGAACCAGGGCGTTTGAGCACCGGGGAGCTGTTTTTT. Amino acids: CASSIEPGRLSTGELFF.